This TCR beta chain was captured by sequencing in a study of T cell responses to AZD1222 COVID-19 vaccine (dated by TCRdb to the early 2020s). About the study as a whole: AZD1222 recipients with second doses at about 4 weeks or about 12 weeks were pooled, because spike-specific TCR depth and breadth did not differ between schedules. TCR sequencing covered 233 trial participants: 200 to 210 given two doses of AZD1222 and 26 given two doses of MenACWY control vaccine. Trial participants were enrolled by age into 18-55, 56-69 and 70-plus year subgroups, with roughly 160, 29 and 62 TCR-sequenced participants respectively. Beyond this particular receptor, the publication reports: Spike-specific TCR breadth and depth rose significantly after two AZD1222 doses compared with day 0 and with MenACWY recipients. Reportedly, almost half of the unique spike-specific TCRs recognized epitopes lying outside the regions that are mutated in the B.1.351 and B.1.1.7 variants. The whole spike protein was spanned by vaccine-associated CD4 TCRs, and dominant responses were seen in regions 160-218 and 743-854. In the small 56-69-year group, the increase in depth fell short of significance, most likely because of low power. Conclusions about previously exposed vaccinees are limited, since just six AZD1222 recipients were seropositive for SARS-CoV-2 at baseline. Participants were mostly white British and included more females than males, and it was suggested by the authors that clonal diversity may have been underestimated. No day 14 peak-response samples were available, so repertoires were characterized only after the peak T cell response.

The CDR3 regions of human TCRbeta chains were analyzed by immunosequencing. As for how the authors treated the data: Repertoire TCRs were checked for matches against a reference library of SARS-CoV-2-specific TCRs that had been generated using the MIRA antigen-specificity platform. Breadth meant the fraction of unique TCRs that were SARS-CoV-2-associated, whereas depth meant the fraction of total T cells that were SARS-CoV-2-associated. Using the MIRA data, each spike-specific TCR was assigned both to the spike region to which the TCR was reactive and to a CD4 or CD8 class. Log10-transformed breadth and depth values were compared by one-way ANOVA with Sidak's multiple comparisons tests. TCRdb retrieved this table from immuneACCESS and kept in-frame rearrangements only. Not all clones are present; in checked studies, unresolved V genes account for under half, and no reason is known for the remainder. V, J and clone size reflect that table, while D and trimming were determined from the DNA. The sample includes approximately 82,000 clones, with approximately 81% observed a single time. Jointly, the top ten make up around 13% of the sample.

The germline ends are 13 bases apart after V is trimmed by 4 bases and J by 6 bases. Including the terminal cysteine and phenylalanine, the CDR3 comprises 14 residues. Just CDR3 DNA is preserved here, 42 bases in frame from base 1. The germline V gene specifies SGHTA as CDR1 and FQGNSA as CDR2. As for this clone: Its specific antigen is unknown. Per-nucleotide qualities are absent, and no much larger clonotype sits a single base away.

The sample's time point label, in plain terms: baseline before first vaccination. The vaccinee samples were drawn from two UK trials, COV001 and COV002, one of which was a single-blind randomized controlled phase 2/3 trial testing AZD1222 (ChAdOx1 nCoV-19) in healthy adults. Trial participant PBMC samples were collected at day 0 and day 28 after the second dose for TCRbeta chain sequencing. This clonotype was obtained from an adult in good health. The sample here was peripheral blood, taken on day 0 of AZD1222 vaccination. The sequence joins TRBV7-2 to TRBJ1-5, with TRBD1 perhaps the D gene, on 6 matching bases. Here is the DNA: TGTGCCAGCAGCTATAATGGGGGGCCTCAGCCCCAGCATTTT. It codes for CASSYNGGPQPQHF.